These 29 T cell receptor beta chains came from one sample sequenced in a study of vaccination and CD4 T cells after COVID-19. Specified time point: late sampling 161 to 241 days after vaccination in a few convalescent patients. MiXCR was run by TCRdb on the PCR reads, yielding one entry per CDR3 protein. Among roughly 30,000 distinct CDR3 sequences listed, around 53% were seen once. Source: CD4+ T cells from blood, taken about 7 months after SARS-CoV-2 vaccination. The receptors shown here come from a human donor who had recovered from COVID-19.

The chain has TRBV10-3 and TRBJ1-5; maybe TRBD1 (6 bases). There are 13 residues in the CDR3. V was clipped by 8 bases and J by 5 bases, with 13 bases between them. CDR1 and CDR2 from the germline V gene are ENHRY and SYGVKD. The CDR3 sequence is CAIQSGADQPQHF. In nucleotides, the CDR3 is TGTGCCATCCAGTCAGGGGCCGATCAGCCCCAGCATTTT.

The V gene is TRBV24-1, the J gene TRBJ2-1; D uncertain. Germline V lookup: CDR1 KGHDR, CDR2 SFDVKD. The CDR3 has 16 amino acids. V was shortened by 0 bases and J by 4 bases, with 12 bases between the two germline ends. The CDR3 DNA follows: TGTGCCACCAGTGATTTGTCTAGACTCGGGTACAATGAGCAGTTCTTC. The encoded protein is CATSDLSRLGYNEQFF.

There are a few counts of this clonotype. The genes are TRBV6-1 and TRBJ2-7, with a weak D call TRBD2 (5 bases). The CDR3 has 15 amino acids. Looked up from germline, CDR1 is MNHNS and CDR2 is SASEGT. Trimming shortened V by 2 bases and J by 2 bases, and 13 bases separated the two germline ends. The CDR3 region is CASSEIGLAPYEQYF. In DNA form, the CDR3 reads TGTGCCAGCAGTGAAATCGGGCTAGCTCCCTACGAGCAGTACTTC.

This clonotype was observed a few times. The chain recombines TRBV7-2 with TRBJ2-7, with D perhaps TRBD2 (5 bases). The germline gives CDR1 SGHTA, CDR2 FQGNSA. The CDR3 is 14 residues long. V shed 8 bases and J shed 6 bases, with 20 bases lying between them. DNA for the CDR3: TGTGCCAGCGGCAACGACGGACCTAGCTCCGAGCAGTACTTC. Translated: CASGNDGPSSEQYF.

The genes are TRBV4-2 and TRBJ1-2; D gene uncertain. In germline, CDR1 is LGHNA, CDR2 YNFKEQ. Trimming removed 1 base at V and 3 bases at J, with 3 bases between. The CDR3 has 12 residues. The CDR3 loop is CASSQGDYGYTF. DNA for the CDR3: TGTGCCAGCAGCCAAGGTGACTATGGCTACACCTTC.

This clonotype has more than one count but fewer than ten. The chain employs TRBV6-1 and TRBJ2-7, with D maybe TRBD2 (6 bases). V was pared by 11 bases and J by 0 bases, with 20 bases between. The CDR3 covers 15 residues. Germline CDR1 reads MNHNS; CDR2 reads SASEGT. CDR3 in DNA: TGTGCCTGCGGGATAGGGCAGGCCACCTCCTACGAGCAGTACTTC. As protein: CACGIGQATSYEQYF.

This clonotype was counted only a few times. CDR3 DNA sequence: TGTGCCAGCAGTGCCGCTGGACCCCTCGACTATGGCTACACCTTC. Its protein is CASSAAGPLDYGYTF. The genes are TRBV25-1 and TRBJ1-2; D gene ambiguous. This CDR3 is 15 amino acids long. Germline V CDR1 and CDR2: MGHDK, SYGVNS. V was pared by 4 bases and J by 3 bases, with 15 bases between.

The chain recombines TRBV7-3 with TRBJ2-7; D perhaps matches TRBD2 (6 bases). The CDR3 is made up of 15 amino acids. Trimming pared 1 base from V and 2 bases from J, leaving 12 bases between. The germline V gene encodes CDR1 SGHTA and CDR2 FQGTGA. The CDR3 nucleotides read TGTGCCAGCAGCTTAATGGGGGAGGCTACCTACGAGCAGTACTTC. Its translation: CASSLMGEATYEQYF.

The chain carries TRBV7-9 and TRBJ1-6; D is unclear. In germline, CDR1 is SEHNR, CDR2 FQNEAQ (reference sequence). CDR3 size: 16 residues. Trimming cost V 0 bases and J 6 bases, with 12 bases left between them. The chain's CDR3 is CASSLAADAFNSPLHF. DNA of the CDR3: TGTGCCAGCAGCTTAGCCGCGGACGCCTTTAATTCACCCCTCCACTTT.

This clonotype was detected a few times. CDR3 region: CASSWTGEYEQYF. For the CDR3, the DNA is TGTGCCAGCAGCTGGACAGGGGAGTACGAGCAGTACTTC. The chain has TRBV7-2 and TRBJ2-7; 9 bases fit TRBD1. The germline V gene has CDR1 SGHTA and CDR2 FQGNSA. CDR3 length: 13 amino acids. Trimming took 4 bases from V and 4 from J; bases not matched to a gene: 2. The whole variable domain, filled in from reference TRBV7-2 and TRBJ2-7, reads GAGVSQSPSNKVTEKGKDVELRCDPISGHTALYWYRQSLGQGLEFLIYFQGNSAPDKSGLPSDRFSAERTGGSVSTLTIQRTQQEDSAVYLCASSWTGEYEQYFGPGTRLTVT.

This clonotype showed up just once. The chain is built from TRBV20-1 and TRBJ2-1, with no clear D. The CDR3 has 16 amino acids. The V gene lost 5 bases and the J gene lost 5 bases, with 22 bases spanning the gap. The V gene's germline CDR1 is DFQATT and CDR2 SNEGSKA (reference sequence). CDR3 nucleotide sequence: TGCAGTGCTCCGACCCCAGGTCGTACACGGCACAATGAGCAGTTCTTC. Residues: CSAPTPGRTRHNEQFF.

The V call is TRBV10-3, the J call TRBJ2-1; unclear D gene. CDR1 is ENHRY, CDR2 SYGVKD, per germline. Trimming cost V 2 bases and J 4 bases, with 3 bases left between them. The CDR3 covers 12 residues. The CDR3 protein is CAISEVYNEQFF. Here the CDR3 DNA reads TGTGCCATCAGTGAGGTTTACAATGAGCAGTTCTTC.

The chain couples TRBV5-4 to TRBJ1-2; 9 nucleotides line up with TRBD1. J was trimmed by 7 bases and V by 5 bases; bases with no gene match: 9. The V gene's germline CDR1 is SGHNT and CDR2 YYREEE (reference sequence). The CDR3 has 14 amino acids. The DNA of the CDR3 is TGTGCCAGCAGACCGGGACAGGGAGGGTCTGGCTACACCTTC. Its translation is CASRPGQGGSGYTF.

The chain has TRBV27 and TRBJ1-3; D unresolved. Trimming pared 2 bases from V and 0 bases from J, leaving 8 bases between. Per germline, CDR1 MNHEY and CDR2 SMNVEV (reference sequence). The CDR3 contains 15 residues. The CDR3 DNA sequence: TGTGCCAGCAGTTTAGGTCCAGGCTCTGGAAACACCATATATTTT. As protein: CASSLGPGSGNTIYF.

The chain recombines TRBV6-2 or TRBV6-3 with TRBJ2-1; D call uncertain. The CDR3 loop spans 14 amino acids. Germline V CDR1 and CDR2: MNHEY, SVGEGT. Trimming pared 4 bases from V and 9 bases from J, leaving 16 bases between. The CDR3 DNA follows: TGTGCCAGCAGTTTCCCACACGGACCCTTTGAGCAGTTCTTC. It translates to CASSFPHGPFEQFF.

Only a few counts were recorded for this clonotype. This chain links TRBV27 with TRBJ2-5; 7 nucleotides match TRBD2. This CDR3 region has 13 residues. With V trimmed by 1 base and J by 5 bases, 1 base remained unmatched. Germline-derived CDR1 and CDR2 are MNHEY and SMNVEV (reference sequence). CDR3 residues: CASSLLGGETQYF. CDR3 sequence (DNA): TGTGCCAGCAGTTTATTGGGGGGGGAGACCCAGTACTTC.

The CDR3: CASNLGGYKNQETQYF. The CDR3 DNA sequence: TGTGCCAGCAACCTTGGAGGGTACAAAAATCAAGAGACCCAGTACTTC. The chain is built from TRBV7-9 and TRBJ2-5, with D tentatively TRBD2 (6 bases). Deletions cut 7 bases from V and 2 bases from J, with 20 bases between. The germline V gene encodes CDR1 SEHNR and CDR2 FQNEAQ (reference sequence). CDR3 size: 16 residues.

This chain joins TRBV2 and TRBJ1-6; D unclear. Germline values: CDR1 SNHLY, CDR2 FYNNEI. Trimming left V 0 bases short and J 7 bases short, with 10 bases between. This CDR3 is built from 15 residues. For the CDR3, the DNA is TGTGCCAGCAGTGAAGCGAGCGTGGGGAATTCACCCCTCCACTTT. This gives the protein CASSEASVGNSPLHF. The variable domain in full, completed from reference TRBV2 and TRBJ1-6, reads EPEVTQTPSHQVTQMGQEVILRCVPISNHLYFYWYRQILGQKVEFLVSFYNNEISEKSEIFDDQFSVERPDGSNFTLKIRSTKLEDSAMYFCASSEASVGNSPLHFGNGTRLTVT.

V and J are TRBV20-1 and TRBJ2-2; 8 bases line up with TRBD2. The CDR3 consists of 14 residues. The J segment lost 7 bases and the V segment lost 3 bases, leaving 7 bases of the junction unmatched. Per germline, CDR1 DFQATT and CDR2 SNEGSKA (reference sequence). The chain's CDR3 is CSARGREVGGELFF. The CDR3 nucleotides are TGCAGTGCTAGGGGGCGGGAGGTGGGCGGGGAGCTGTTTTTT.

J is TRBJ2-3 and V is TRBV6-1; 8 bases align to TRBD1. Germline-derived CDR1 and CDR2 are MNHNS and SASEGT. The CDR3 consists of 13 residues. The junction had 4 bases not matched to a gene; V was cut back by 8 bases and J by 3 bases. CDR3 nucleotide sequence: TGTGCCAGCCGCAGGGGGCAAACAGATACGCAGTATTTT. This sequence encodes CASRRGQTDTQYF.

This clonotype was recorded a few times. This sequence joins TRBV20-1 and TRBJ2-7, with a tentative D call TRBD2 (5 bases). Germline loops: CDR1 DFQATT, CDR2 SNEGSKA (reference sequence). V lost 6 bases to trimming and J lost 5 bases, with 17 bases between them. The CDR3 totals 13 residues. In DNA, the CDR3 is TGCAGTGCCGGCAGCGGTGGTTCCCACGAGCAGTACTTC. It encodes CSAGSGGSHEQYF.

The chain is built from TRBV10-3 and TRBJ1-6; TRBD1 is a possible D gene (6 bases). The V end lost 1 base, the J end lost 7 bases, and 8 bases lay between the germline ends. The CDR3 consists of 14 residues. CDR1 is ENHRY and CDR2 is SYGVKD in the germline V gene. The CDR3 spells CAISELGQNSPLHF. The CDR3, as DNA: TGTGCCATCAGTGAGTTAGGACAGAATTCACCCCTCCACTTT.

This clonotype has only a few counts. This sequence joins TRBV20-1 and TRBJ2-5; D possibly corresponds to TRBD2 (6 bases). Germline values: CDR1 DFQATT, CDR2 SNEGSKA (reference sequence). The CDR3 has 12 residues. Trimming took off 4 bases at V and 5 bases at J, with 11 bases between the two ends. The CDR3 region is CSAKAGRETQYF. The CDR3 nucleotides read TGCAGTGCTAAGGCAGGGAGGGAGACCCAGTACTTC.

This clonotype appeared a few times. The J gene is TRBJ2-3, the V gene TRBV27, with 12 bases fitting TRBD2. Per the germline V gene, CDR1 is MNHEY and CDR2 is SMNVEV (reference sequence). The CDR3 is 16 amino acids. J lost 5 bases, V lost 6 bases, and 9 bases had no gene match. The CDR3, as DNA: TGTGCCAGCAGGACCGGGGCGGGACTAGCGGGAGATACGCAGTATTTT. Amino acids: CASRTGAGLAGDTQYF.

In this sample, this clonotype turned up once. The V and J genes are TRBV11-2 and TRBJ2-1; 12 bases fit TRBD2. The CDR3 totals 15 residues. Germline V CDR1 and CDR2: SGHAT, FQNNGV. V shed 5 bases and J 4 bases; nucleotides not matched to a gene: 3. In DNA, the CDR3 is TGTGCCAGCAGCCTAGCGGGAGGGCGTTACAATGAGCAGTTCTTC. Translation gives CASSLAGGRYNEQFF.

The genes are TRBV7-3 and TRBJ2-6; the D gene is possibly TRBD2 (7 bases). Trimming stripped 5 bases from V and 0 bases from J, with 11 bases between. CDR1 and CDR2 from the germline V gene are SGHTA and FQGTGA. The length of the CDR3 is 16 residues. The CDR3 region has the DNA TGTGCCAGCAGCCTAGGGGGGGGCTCTGGGGCCAACGTCCTGACTTTC. Protein: CASSLGGGSGANVLTF.

The CDR3 DNA reads TGCAGTGCTAGGTCGCAGGGAGATCTCGGCGAGCAGTACTTC. Translated: CSARSQGDLGEQYF. The chain uses TRBV20-1 and TRBJ2-7, with D perhaps given as TRBD1 or TRBD2 (5 bases each). V was shortened by 3 bases and J by 6 bases, with 18 bases between the two germline ends. This CDR3 is 14 amino acids long. The germline V gene encodes CDR1 DFQATT and CDR2 SNEGSKA (reference sequence).

This chain uses TRBV7-7 with TRBJ2-5; a possible D gene is TRBD1 (5 bases). CDR1 is SSHAT and CDR2 is FNYEAQ in the germline V gene (reference sequence). V lost 5 bases and J 2 bases, leaving 21 bases between the germline ends. This CDR3 has 17 residues. DNA of the CDR3: TGTGCCAGCAGCGTTAACCCTTACCCAGGGCGTCAAGAGACCCAGTACTTC. Amino acid sequence: CASSVNPYPGRQETQYF.

The chain uses TRBV5-4 and TRBJ2-7; 10 nucleotides line up with TRBD2. The V gene's germline CDR1 is SGHNT and CDR2 YYREEE (reference sequence). This CDR3 has 14 amino acids. The V segment lost 4 bases and the J segment 2 bases; nucleotides outside the gene matches: 3. The CDR3 region has the DNA TGTGCCAGCAGCCCGGGGACTAGCGCCTACGAGCAGTACTTC. It specifies CASSPGTSAYEQYF.